This passage covers 12 T cell receptor beta chains from one sample sequenced in a study of blood T cell repertoires in COVID-19. Some clones are missing from TCRdb's copy, which holds only in-frame ones; the method was immunoSEQ multiplex PCR. The data show some 390,000 clones, roughly 90% seen once. Sequenced sample: PBMCs or T cells enriched from blood (not recorded which). The receptors were sampled from a woman in her 30s who had recovered from COVID-19.

The chain uses TRBV29-1 and TRBJ1-2, with 7 bases lining up with TRBD1. From germline, CDR1 is SQVTM and CDR2 ANQGSEA. This CDR3 has 14 residues. The trim removed 3 bases at V and 4 bases at J, leaving 8 bases unmatched. Written as DNA, the CDR3 is TGCAGCGTTGACCCGGCGGACAGGTTCTATGGCTACACCTTC. Amino acids: CSVDPADRFYGYTF.

With regard to this clone: Other DNA variants within this sample encode the same CDR3. The rearrangement joins TRBV5-1 to TRBJ2-1; TRBD2 is a possible D gene (6 bases). CDR1 and CDR2 (germline): SGHRS, YFSETQ. Between the trimmed V and J ends, which lost 4 bases and 4 bases, there was a span of 9 bases. The length of the CDR3 is 13 residues. The CDR3 region has the DNA TGCGCCAGCAGCCTCCTAGCGTACAATGAGCAGTTCTTC. It codes for CASSLLAYNEQFF.

This clone was counted once. The gene calls are TRBV25-1 and TRBJ1-4; 9 bases line up with TRBD1. Unmatched junction bases numbered 12, after V lost 3 bases and J lost 10 bases. The germline CDR1 and CDR2 sequences are MGHDK and SYGVNS. The CDR3 is made up of 16 amino acids. This CDR3 reads CASSDRPGTGNGKLFF. The CDR3 DNA reads TGTGCCAGCAGTGACCGCCCCGGGACAGGGAACGGAAAACTGTTTTTT. The full variable domain, completed using reference TRBV25-1 and TRBJ1-4, is EADIYQTPRYLVIGTGKKITLECSQTMGHDKMYWYQQDPGMELHLIHYSYGVNSTEKGDLSSESTVSRIRTEHFPLTLESARPSHTSQYLCASSDRPGTGNGKLFFGSGTQLSVL.

V usage is TRBV28 and J usage is TRBJ1-2; D is unresolved. CDR1 and CDR2 from the germline V gene are MDHEN and SYDVKM. The CDR3 length is 14 residues. V was clipped by 7 bases and J by 7 bases, with 19 bases between them. DNA of the CDR3: TGTGCCAGCACCAGAGGCGTGGCATTTGGTGGCTACACCTTC. Protein sequence: CASTRGVAFGGYTF.

V gene TRBV6-5 combines with J gene TRBJ2-7; 8 bases map to TRBD2. This CDR3 spans 13 amino acids. With 10 bases clipped from V and 6 bases from J, the junction kept 11 bases outside the gene matches. From germline, CDR1 is MNHEY and CDR2 SVGAGI. For the CDR3, the DNA is TGTGCCACCTCAGCGGGAGTTGGTCTCGAGCAGTACTTC. Its translation is CATSAGVGLEQYF.

The chain carries TRBV3-1 (or the pseudogene TRBV3-2) and TRBJ2-2; tentative D call: TRBD2 (6 bases). From germline, CDR1 is LGHDT and CDR2 YNNKEL (reference sequence). V lost 4 bases and J lost 2, with 11 bases in between. CDR3 length: 15 amino acids. This CDR3 reads CASSPGGINTGELFF. As DNA, the CDR3 is TGTGCCAGCAGCCCCGGCGGGATTAACACCGGGGAGCTGTTTTTT.

This clone turned up a few times. This rearrangement joins TRBV16 to TRBJ2-7, with TRBD1 matching 9 bases. The trim removed 4 bases at V and 4 bases at J, leaving 5 bases unmatched. The CDR3 is made up of 14 amino acids. CDR1 KGHSY and CDR2 FQNENV come from the germline V gene. CDR3: CASSPPGQGYEQYF. The CDR3 DNA reads as TGTGCCAGCAGCCCACCGGGACAGGGATACGAGCAGTACTTC.

This clone was found once. V gene TRBV12-3 or TRBV12-4 combines with J gene TRBJ1-2; tentatively, D is TRBD1 (6 bases). This CDR3 comprises 13 residues. Trimming removed 5 bases from V and 6 bases from J, with 13 bases in between. The CDR3 sequence is CASSRGTSDGYTF. The CDR3 nucleotides are TGTGCCAGCAGTCGAGGGACATCCGATGGCTACACCTTC.

This clone has a single count. Other DNA sequences in this specimen translate into the identical CDR3. The CDR3, as DNA: TGTGCCAGCAGCGTAGGGGCCTTGGGGAACACTGAAGCTTTCTTT. Amino acid sequence: CASSVGALGNTEAFF. This chain uses TRBV9 with TRBJ1-1; D unresolved. CDR1 SGDLS and CDR2 YYNGEE come from the germline V gene. The CDR3 covers 15 residues. Deletions cut 0 bases from V and 1 base from J, with 10 bases between.

The chain employs TRBV9 and TRBJ2-7; TRBD2 aligns across 10 bases. The CDR3 extends over 17 amino acids. Trimming cost V 0 bases and J 1 base; bases outside gene matches: 7. The germline gives CDR1 SGDLS, CDR2 YYNGEE. The CDR3 nucleotides read TGTGCCAGCAGCGTAGGTGGGCTAGCGGGAGCGTCCTACGAGCAGTACTTC. This translates into CASSVGGLAGASYEQYF.

The chain recombines TRBV18 with TRBJ2-7; 14 nucleotides align to TRBD2. Germline trimming cut 3 bases from V and 5 bases from J; bases unmatched to any gene: 9. The CDR3 totals 17 residues. CDR1 KGHSH and CDR2 LQKENI come from the germline V gene. In nucleotides, the CDR3 is TGTGCCAGCTCACCCTCTCTAAGGACTAGCGGGAGGAACGAGCAGTACTTC. This sequence encodes CASSPSLRTSGRNEQYF.

The chain couples TRBV19 to TRBJ2-1, with 9 bases identical to TRBD2. The length of the CDR3 is 15 residues. Trimming at V came to 1 base and at J to 4 bases, leaving 2 bases not matched to a gene. Germline V lookup: CDR1 LNHDA, CDR2 SQIVND (reference sequence). The chain's CDR3 is CASSIGLADYNEQFF. The CDR3 DNA reads as TGTGCCAGTAGTATAGGACTAGCGGATTACAATGAGCAGTTCTTC.